A single TCR beta chain is shown here with its context. The antigen is unknown. The record originates from a study of CD8+ T cells in alopecia areata. Following RNA extraction, reverse transcription yielded cDNA that acted as the sequencing template. Some clones are missing from TCRdb's copy, which holds only in-frame ones; the method was immunoSEQ multiplex PCR. Among over 150,000 clones listed, 56% were seen once. Study conclusions and caveats: TCR sharing was clearer in mice than between patients, perhaps partly owing to patient HLA diversity.

The CDR3 contains 16 residues. Unmatched junction bases numbered 9, after V lost 4 bases and J lost 4 bases. Germline V gene sequence: CDR1 SGHDN, CDR2 FVKESK. J is TRBJ2-5 and V is TRBV14, with TRBD1 matching over 10 bases. Sequenced sample: CD8+ T cells sorted from blood. The source of this sequence is a human donor in good health. CDR3 coding DNA: TGTGCCAGCAGCCGAGATGACAGGGGGCCTGCAGAGACCCAGTACTTC. This codes for CASSRDDRGPAETQYF. Full variable domain (missing parts from reference TRBV14 and TRBJ2-5): EAGVTQFPSHSVIEKGQTVTLRCDPISGHDNLYWYRRVMGKEIKFLLHFVKESKQDESGMPNNRFLAERTGGTYSTLKVQPAELEDSGVYFCASSRDDRGPAETQYFGPGTRLLVL.